Listed below are T cell receptor beta chains from one sample, sequenced in a study of blood T cell repertoires in COVID-19. Measured with immunoSEQ multiplex PCR; TCRdb has only the in-frame clones, and not every one. The data hold about 56,000 clones, with 80% to 90% observed a single time. Sequenced sample: peripheral blood. These receptor sequences come from a woman aged 80 or older with acute or convalescent COVID-19. CDR3s include the opening cysteine and the closing phenylalanine or tryptophan. D genes are given only for firm matches. Not all rows give a size; the values are once, few, many and, for expanded clones, a class.

j_call,clone_size,cdr3_length,v_call,d_call,cdr3_nt,cdr3_aa
TRBJ2-5,-,15,TRBV5-1,-,TGCGCCAGCAGCTTGGACGCGGCTCACCAAGAGACCCAGTACTTC,CASSLDAAHQETQYF
TRBJ1-5,-,12,TRBV6-5,-,TGTGCCAGCACTTGGGGGGATCAGCCCCAGCATTTT,CASTWGDQPQHF
TRBJ1-1,-,15,TRBV6-6,TRBD1,TGTGCCAGCAGTTACTTTGGGACAGGGAACACTGAAGCTTTCTTT,CASSYFGTGNTEAFF
TRBJ1-1,-,13,TRBV10-2,-,TGCGCCAGCAGTGAGTCGTCGGGAACTGAAGCTTTCTTT,CASSESSGTEAFF
TRBJ1-3,-,16,TRBV7-6,-,TGTGCCAGCAGCTCACCTCTGAGGAGCTCTGGAAACACCATATATTTT,CASSSPLRSSGNTIYF
TRBJ1-6,-,15,TRBV6-4,-,TGTGCCAGCAGACCGGAGGGGCTCGGTAATTCACCCCTCCACTTT,CASRPEGLGNSPLHF
TRBJ1-1,-,15,TRBV7-6,TRBD1,TGTGCCAGCAGCTTATTAGGGACAGGGAACACTGAAGCTTTCTTT,CASSLLGTGNTEAFF
TRBJ2-5,-,17,TRBV5-1,-,TGCGCCAGCAGCACCTCCAATTCAGTGGGGGCGAGGGAGACCCAGTACTTC,CASSTSNSVGARETQYF
TRBJ2-7,-,15,TRBV6-1,TRBD1,TGTGCCAGCAGTGAAGCGGGACAGGGGTACTACGAGCAGTACTTC,CASSEAGQGYYEQYF
TRBJ2-7,-,14,TRBV20-1,TRBD2,TGCAGTGCTAGTGGGGGGGGGAACTCCTACGAGCAGTACTTC,CSASGGGNSYEQYF
TRBJ2-1,once,14,TRBV7-8,TRBD2,TGTGCCAGCAGCTGGGACTATACCTACAATGAGCAGTTCTTC,CASSWDYTYNEQFF
TRBJ1-4,-,15,TRBV2,TRBD1,TGTGCCAGCAGGTCCCGACAGGGAGCTAATGAAAAACTGTTTTTT,CASRSRQGANEKLFF
TRBJ1-6,-,16,TRBV14,TRBD1,TGTGCCAGCAGCCAAGGACTGGGGACAGGGAATTCACCCCTCCACTTT,CASSQGLGTGNSPLHF
TRBJ2-1,-,15,TRBV7-3,TRBD2,TGTGCCAGCAGCTCACCAGCGGGAAAAGGCAATGAGCAGTTCTTC,CASSSPAGKGNEQFF
TRBJ1-4,-,14,TRBV19,TRBD1,TGTGCCAGTAGTAGGGGACAGTTAAATGAAAAACTGTTTTTT,CASSRGQLNEKLFF
TRBJ1-1,once,11,TRBV9,-,TGTGCCAGCAGCCCGGGGGGTGAAGCTTTCTTT,CASSPGGEAFF
TRBJ2-7,-,19,TRBV12-2,-,TGTGCAAGTCGCACCCCAGGGCGGGAGTCAAGGCTTTGGTTCTACGAGCAGTACTTC,CASRTPGRESRLWFYEQYF
TRBJ1-1,-,13,TRBV5-1,-,TGCGCCAGCAGCGTTGGGGGGGTAGATGAAGCTTTCTTT,CASSVGGVDEAFF
TRBJ1-2,-,12,TRBV5-6,-,TGTGCCAGCAGCACAAGAAACTATGGCTACACCTTC,CASSTRNYGYTF
TRBJ2-3,-,16,TRBV30,TRBD2,TGTGCCTCTCGACTAGCGGGGGCCGTATCAGCAGATACGCAGTATTTT,CASRLAGAVSADTQYF
TRBJ2-7,-,11,TRBV30,-,TGTGCCTGGAGCGGTTCCTACGAGCAGTACTTC,CAWSGSYEQYF
TRBJ1-1,-,15,TRBV18,TRBD1,TGTGCCAGCTCACCCGCAGGGGGCCGGAACACTGAAGCTTTCTTT,CASSPAGGRNTEAFF